This T cell receptor beta chain was obtained from a study of T cell repertoires in cytomegalovirus infection. Whole-study context: Indications came from public TCR beta signatures; they pointed to CMV infection and to a matching HLA type. Overall study findings and caveats: CMV-specific HLA-C-restricted TCR beta clonotypes dominated the ex vivo response. Summed frequency of shared TCR beta families picked out CMV carriers who also had the relevant HLA.

One entry per CDR3 protein results from TCRdb running MiXCR on the reads. The repertoire holds more than 75,000 distinct CDR3 sequences, 3.7% seen once, with less than 5% in the top ten. CDR1 and CDR2 (germline): DFQATT, SNEGSKA (reference sequence). Trimming took off 5 bases at V and 5 bases at J, with 19 bases between the two ends. This CDR3 is 14 amino acids long. This clonotype was detected many times. What it binds is unknown. This TCR came from a human donor in good health (CMV status not recorded). Some clones in this sample may be carry-over from other donors' samples. Sequenced sample: PBMCs. This sequence joins TRBV20-1 and TRBJ2-7; D is possibly TRBD1 or TRBD2 (5 bases each). The CDR3 loop reads CSAVEGWGRDEQYF. CDR3 DNA sequence: TGCAGTGCTGTTGAGGGATGGGGCCGGGACGAGCAGTACTTC.